The entry below describes one T cell receptor (beta chain). The data derive from a study of blood T cell repertoires in COVID-19. Across the whole study: From the United States, Italy and Spain came samples of acute and convalescent COVID-19.

Germline CDR1 and CDR2: SGHVS and FQNEAQ. CDR3 length: 15 residues. The V gene end was trimmed by 6 bases and the J gene end by 8 bases; junction bases not matched to a gene: 11. The method was immunoSEQ multiplex PCR; TCRdb's version includes in-frame clones alone and lacks a portion of them. This sample has about 120,000 clones, with 90% found just once. The sequenced material came from peripheral blood. The sequence came from a human donor with active COVID-19. The donor label of this sample is uncertain. V and J are TRBV7-8 and TRBJ2-2, with 8 positions matching TRBD2. The CDR3 DNA reads TGTGCCAGCAGACACAATGCGGGGGGTTCGGGGGAGCTGTTTTTT. Translation: CASRHNAGGSGELFF. Full variable domain (outside the CDR3, taken from reference TRBV7-8 and TRBJ2-2): GAGVSQSPRYKVAKRGQDVALRCDPISGHVSLFWYQQALGQGPEFLTYFQNEAQLDKSGLPSDRFFAERPEGSVSTLKIQRTQQEDSAVYLCASRHNAGGSGELFFGEGSRLTVL.